Sequencing of this T cell receptor (beta chain) was carried out in a study of CD8+ T cells in alopecia areata. At the level of the study: The percentage of affected scalp area served as the score of severity for treated patients.

Sample treatment: oral pan-JAK inhibitor, 5-10 mg twice daily. Sampling of alopecia areata patients yielded lesional scalp punch biopsies as well as peripheral blood. The sequencing template was cDNA reverse transcribed from extracted RNA. Here immunoSEQ multiplex PCR was the method, and the copy in TCRdb shows in-frame clones only, minus some. The sample has about 200,000 clones, roughly 66% seen once. This CDR3 has 16 amino acids. Germline-derived CDR1 and CDR2 are SGHDT and YYEEEE. V lost 6 bases to trimming and J lost 3 bases, with 19 bases between them. The TCR originated in a human donor with alopecia areata. The starting material was CD4+ T cells sorted from blood, obtained at week 24, from a patient treated with tofacitinib. This sequence joins TRBV5-6 and TRBJ2-1, with D possibly being TRBD1 (6 bases). DNA of the CDR3: TGTGCCAGCACCGAATTGCAGGGGTCCCACTACAATGAGCAGTTCTTC. Translating gives CASTELQGSHYNEQFF.